A selection of T cell receptor beta chains follows, all from one sample in a study of shared clonotypes between healthy human individuals. Generated by immunoSEQ multiplex PCR, the TCRdb table keeps only in-frame clones and is missing some. The table lists fewer than 2.5 million clones, approximately 93% of them singletons, with 0.36% in the top ten. The sequencing sample was made of naive CD4+ T cells from PBMCs. These receptors were obtained from a man between 18 and 29 years old in good health. Some clones in this sample may be carry-over from other donors' samples. The CDR3 runs from the conserved cysteine through the conserved F or W. D genes are given only for firm matches. The listing skips clone size in some rows; elsewhere it reads once, few, many or a size class.

V gene	D gene	clone size	CDR3 length	J gene	CDR3 DNA	CDR3 protein
TRBV14	TRBD2	.	14	TRBJ2-3	TGTGCCAGCAGAGGGACTAGTCACACAGATACGCAGTATTTT	CASRGTSHTDTQYF
TRBV18	.	.	15	TRBJ1-2	TGTGCCAGCTCACCCCAGGACGGGCCTAACTATGGCTACACCTTC	CASSPQDGPNYGYTF
TRBV29-1	.	.	13	TRBJ2-2	TGCAGCGTTGAGGCGTGGGTCACCGGGGAGCTGTTTTTT	CSVEAWVTGELFF
TRBV7-8	.	.	12	TRBJ2-7	TGTGCCAGCAGCTTAGGCGCATATTGGCAGTACTTC	CASSLGAYWQYF
TRBV27	.	once	13	TRBJ1-5	TGTGCCAGCGGACTGGGGGTTTATCAGCCCCAGCATTTT	CASGLGVYQPQHF
TRBV5-1	.	.	14	TRBJ2-1	TGCGCCAGCAGCTTGGCCGCCCACTACAATGAGCAGTTCTTC	CASSLAAHYNEQFF
TRBV6-1	.	.	12	TRBJ1-2	TGTGCCAGCAGTCTCAGAAACTATGGCTACACCTTC	CASSLRNYGYTF
TRBV14	.	.	16	TRBJ2-1	TGTGCCAGCAGCCAAGAATGGGCGGGGATTAACAATGAGCAGTTCTTC	CASSQEWAGINNEQFF
TRBV28	TRBD1	once	16	TRBJ1-2	TGTGCCAGCGGCTTGCTGGGACAGGCCGGGAACTATGGCTACACCTTC	CASGLLGQAGNYGYTF
TRBV7-3	TRBD2	.	16	TRBJ2-1	TGTGCCAGCAGCTTGCAGGCGGGACTAGCCTCCAATGAGCAGTTCTTC	CASSLQAGLASNEQFF
TRBV5-1	TRBD1	.	18	TRBJ1-1	TGCGCCAGCAGCTATAACCTGGGACAGGCCCTCATGAACACTGAAGCTTTCTTT	CASSYNLGQALMNTEAFF
TRBV4-2	TRBD1	.	15	TRBJ2-3	TGTGCCAGCAGCCACGGACAGGGGGGGCCAGATACGCAGTATTTT	CASSHGQGGPDTQYF
TRBV9	.	.	14	TRBJ2-5	TGTGCCAGCAGCGTAGGGTACATTCAAGAGACCCAGTACTTC	CASSVGYIQETQYF
TRBV19	TRBD1	.	18	TRBJ2-2	TGTGCCAGTAGTATGTTTTGGACAGGGGAATCGAACACCGGGGAGCTGTTTTTT	CASSMFWTGESNTGELFF
TRBV9	TRBD2	.	16	TRBJ2-7	TGTGCCAGCAGCGCTGACAGCGGGAGGGTCTCCTACGAGCAGTACTTC	CASSADSGRVSYEQYF
TRBV28	.	.	12	TRBJ1-6	TGTGCCAGCAGTTTAGAGGTTTCACCCCTCCACTTT	CASSLEVSPLHF
TRBV28	TRBD1	.	14	TRBJ1-5	TGTGCCAGCAGTACGACAGGGGGCCCTCAGCCCCAGCATTTT	CASSTTGGPQPQHF
TRBV5-1	TRBD2	once	21	TRBJ2-5	TGCGCCAGCAGCTTGCGCCCCCGAGGAGTAGCGGGAGTCCCCTCAGGGGAGACCCAGTACTTC	CASSLRPRGVAGVPSGETQYF
TRBV7-2	.	.	14	TRBJ2-7	TGTGCCAGCAGTAAAAGAGAGCAGTCCTACGAGCAGTACTTC	CASSKREQSYEQYF
TRBV25-1	TRBD1	once	14	TRBJ2-7	TGTGCCAGCAGTGAGTGGGACAGGGGCTACGAGCAGTACTTC	CASSEWDRGYEQYF
TRBV7-2	TRBD2	.	15	TRBJ2-3	TGTGCCAGCAGCTTAGTGGCGGGGGGGGCAGATACGCAGTATTTT	CASSLVAGGADTQYF
TRBV7-8	TRBD1	.	12	TRBJ2-4	TGTGCCAGCAGCCTTACAGGGGACATTCAGTACTTC	CASSLTGDIQYF
TRBV6-5	.	.	15	TRBJ2-7	TGTGCCAGCAGTTACGGACAAACCTACGAGCAGTACCTTTACTTC	CASSYGQTYEQYLYF
TRBV5-4	TRBD2	.	13	TRBJ2-3	TGTGCTACCCAGCGGGAGCTCGCAGATACGCAGTATTTT	CATQRELADTQYF
TRBV2	.	once	11	TRBJ1-2	TGTGCCAGCAGAGGTCAAGGTGGCTACACCTTC	CASRGQGGYTF
TRBV7-8	.	.	15	TRBJ2-1	TGTGCCAGCAGCTTAGTTCGGAGGCCCTACAATGAGCAGTTCTTC	CASSLVRRPYNEQFF
TRBV5-5	.	.	14	TRBJ2-3	TGTGCCAGCAGCTTTAGAGTGGGCACAGATACGCAGTATTTT	CASSFRVGTDTQYF
TRBV20-1	.	.	11	TRBJ2-3	TGCAGTGCTAGAGGGTCGAGTACGCAGTATTTT	CSARGSSTQYF
TRBV4-1	.	.	19	TRBJ1-3	TGCGCCAGCAGCCCCTTAATTACTGTCCGGACAGCGACTGGAAACACCATATATTTT	CASSPLITVRTATGNTIYF
TRBV7-3	TRBD1	once	16	TRBJ2-6	TGTGCCAGCAGCCTACAGGGGGCAGATGGGGCCAACGTCCTGACTTTC	CASSLQGADGANVLTF
TRBV9	.	.	14	TRBJ2-7	TGTGCCAGCAGCCCACTAGTCCTCTCCTACGAGCAGTACTTC	CASSPLVLSYEQYF
TRBV5-1	.	.	15	TRBJ1-5	TGCGCCAGCAGCCCGACGTTCGGGAGCAATCAGCCCCAGCATTTT	CASSPTFGSNQPQHF
TRBV6-5	.	.	13	TRBJ2-5	TGTGCCGGCTCCTCCCAGCAACAAGAGACCCAGTACTTC	CAGSSQQQETQYF
TRBV6-1	TRBD1	.	13	TRBJ2-1	TGTGCCAGCCGAATACAGGGGGTCAATGAGCAGTTCTTC	CASRIQGVNEQFF
TRBV5-5	.	.	16	TRBJ1-1	TGTGCCAGCAGCTTCTCCTCCTCCGGGTTTGGTGCTGAAGCTTTCTTT	CASSFSSSGFGAEAFF
TRBV5-4	.	.	16	TRBJ2-2	TGTGCCAGCAGCTTCGGGCAGGCGGTCGACACCGGGGAGCTGTTTTTT	CASSFGQAVDTGELFF
TRBV25-1	.	.	13	TRBJ1-4	TGTGCCAGCAGTGACAGGGGCGCGGGAAAACTGTTTTTT	CASSDRGAGKLFF
TRBV7-2	.	.	15	TRBJ1-3	TGTGCCAGCAGCCCCTGGACGGGATTCGGAAACACCATATATTTT	CASSPWTGFGNTIYF
TRBV28	.	.	15	TRBJ1-2	TGTGCCAGCAGTTCCCTCCGACACACTAACTATGGCTACACCTTC	CASSSLRHTNYGYTF
TRBV28	TRBD2	.	13	TRBJ2-7	TGTGCCAGAGGCGGCGAGCGGGAGAACGAGCAGTACTTC	CARGGERENEQYF
TRBV7-2	TRBD2	.	15	TRBJ2-1	TGTGCCAGCAGCCCCGGACTAGCGGGAACTAGTGAGCAGTTCTTC	CASSPGLAGTSEQFF
TRBV29-1	.	.	13	TRBJ2-7	TGCAGCTGCGCCCACAGGGTGGGTGACGAGCAGTACTTC	CSCAHRVGDEQYF
TRBV4-3	.	.	17	TRBJ1-6	TGCGCCAGCAGCCAAGGAGTCCAGAGCTCCTATAATTCACCCCTCCACTTT	CASSQGVQSSYNSPLHF
TRBV11-2	.	.	13	TRBJ2-3	TGTGCCAGCAGCTTAGATAGGACAGATACGCAGTATTTT	CASSLDRTDTQYF
TRBV4-1	TRBD1	.	18	TRBJ2-2	TGCGCCAGCAGCCACGCCAGGGGGCAGGGTCGCGGCACCGGGGAGCTGTTTTTT	CASSHARGQGRGTGELFF
TRBV21-1	.	.	18	TRBJ2-7	TGTGCCAGCAGCAAAGAGGGTACAACTAGCGGGAGGGCCTACGAGCAGTACTTC	CASSKEGTTSGRAYEQYF
TRBV2	TRBD2	.	17	TRBJ2-1	TGTGCCAGCAGGGGGCGAACAACTAGCGGAGCTTACAATGAGCAGTTCTTC	CASRGRTTSGAYNEQFF
TRBV7-6	TRBD1	.	17	TRBJ2-2	TGTGCCAGCAGCTCCGACAGGGCCGGATGGGACACCGGGGAGCTGTTTTTT	CASSSDRAGWDTGELFF
TRBV7-9	.	.	17	TRBJ2-1	TGTGCCAGCAGCCCCCATTTCTGGACTAGGGGGAACAATGAGCAGTTCTTC	CASSPHFWTRGNNEQFF
TRBV6-1	TRBD1	.	18	TRBJ2-7	TGTGCCAGCAGTGAAGGGACAGGGGGTTGGCAATTCTCCTACGAGCAGTACTTC	CASSEGTGGWQFSYEQYF
TRBV28	.	.	15	TRBJ2-3	TGTGCCAGCAGCCCGCAGGGTCGGTATACAGATACGCAGTATTTT	CASSPQGRYTDTQYF
TRBV28	TRBD1	.	14	TRBJ1-2	TGTGCCAGCAGTTCCCCCGGACAGGCCAAAGGCTACACCTTC	CASSSPGQAKGYTF
TRBV4-3	.	.	18	TRBJ2-1	TGCGCCAGCAGCCAAGATCCGCGCGGCAAAGGGACATACAATGAGCAGTTCTTC	CASSQDPRGKGTYNEQFF
TRBV6-8	.	.	17	TRBJ1-5	TGTGCCAGCAGTTATCCCCCAGGGGACCCTAGCAATCAGCCCCAGCATTTT	CASSYPPGDPSNQPQHF
TRBV2	TRBD1	.	15	TRBJ1-4	TGTGCCAGCAGTGAATCACGACAGGGTCGCGGAAAACTGTTTTTT	CASSESRQGRGKLFF
TRBV9	.	.	16	TRBJ1-1	TGTGCCAGCAGCGTAGCTCAGAGCAGTTTGAACACTGAAGCTTTCTTT	CASSVAQSSLNTEAFF
TRBV9	.	.	14	TRBJ2-3	TGTGCCAGCAGCGTAGGGACGTGGACAGATACGCAGTATTTT	CASSVGTWTDTQYF